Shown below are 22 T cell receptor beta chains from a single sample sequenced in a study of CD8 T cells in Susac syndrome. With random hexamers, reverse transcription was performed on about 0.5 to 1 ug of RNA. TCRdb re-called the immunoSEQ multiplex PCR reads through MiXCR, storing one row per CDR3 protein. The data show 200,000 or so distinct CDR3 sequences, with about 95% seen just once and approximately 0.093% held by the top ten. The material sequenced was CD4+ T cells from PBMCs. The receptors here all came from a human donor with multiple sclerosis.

The CDR3 DNA reads TGTGCCAGCAGTTCGGCGGGAGGTGTAAATACGCAGTATTTT. Its protein product is CASSSAGGVNTQYF. This chain links TRBV12-3 or TRBV12-4 with TRBJ2-3; 8 bases map to TRBD2. CDR3 size: 14 residues. V lost 4 bases, J lost 7 bases, and 7 bases stayed unmatched.

CDR3 nucleotides: TGCAGTGGTTCGACTAGCGGATACAATGAGCAGTTCTTC. Translating gives CSGSTSGYNEQFF. V is TRBV20-1 and J is TRBJ2-1, with 9 bases identical to TRBD2. The CDR3 contains 13 residues. Germline lookup yields CDR1 DFQATT and CDR2 SNEGSKA (reference sequence). J gave up 4 bases and V 7 bases, and 5 bases lay outside the gene matches.

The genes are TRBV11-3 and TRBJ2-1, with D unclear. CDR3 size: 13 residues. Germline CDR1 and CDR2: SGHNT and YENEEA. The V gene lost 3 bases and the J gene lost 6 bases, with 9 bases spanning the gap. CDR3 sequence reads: CASSLGSINEQFF. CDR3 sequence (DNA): TGTGCCAGCAGCTTGGGGTCCATCAATGAGCAGTTCTTC.

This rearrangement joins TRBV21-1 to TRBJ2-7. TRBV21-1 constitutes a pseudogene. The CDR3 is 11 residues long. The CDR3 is CASSENNEQYF. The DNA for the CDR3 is TGTGCCAGCAGCGAGAACAACGAGCAGTACTTC.

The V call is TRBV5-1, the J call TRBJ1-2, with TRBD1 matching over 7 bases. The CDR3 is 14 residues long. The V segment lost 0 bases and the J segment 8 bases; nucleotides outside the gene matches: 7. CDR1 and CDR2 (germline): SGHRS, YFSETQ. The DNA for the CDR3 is TGCGCCAGCAGCTTGGGGACAGGAGTACGCGGCTACACCTTC. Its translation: CASSLGTGVRGYTF. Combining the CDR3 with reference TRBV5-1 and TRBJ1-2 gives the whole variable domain KAGVTQTPRYLIKTRGQQVTLSCSPISGHRSVSWYQQTPGQGLQFLFEYFSETQRNKGNFPGRFSGRQFSNSRSEMNVSTLELGDSALYLCASSLGTGVRGYTFGSGTRLTVV.

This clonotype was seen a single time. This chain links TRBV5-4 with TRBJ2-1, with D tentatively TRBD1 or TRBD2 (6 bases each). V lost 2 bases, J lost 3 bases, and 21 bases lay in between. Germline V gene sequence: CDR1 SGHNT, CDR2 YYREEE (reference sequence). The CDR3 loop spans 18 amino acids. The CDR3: CASSFGGPTSLGYNEQFF. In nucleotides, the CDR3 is TGTGCCAGCAGCTTCGGGGGCCCTACTTCCTTGGGCTACAATGAGCAGTTCTTC.

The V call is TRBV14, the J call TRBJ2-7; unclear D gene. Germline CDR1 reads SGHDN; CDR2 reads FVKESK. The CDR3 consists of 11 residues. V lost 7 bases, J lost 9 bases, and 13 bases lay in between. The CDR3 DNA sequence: TGTGCCAGCATAAAGGAAATACGGCAGTACTTC. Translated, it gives CASIKEIRQYF. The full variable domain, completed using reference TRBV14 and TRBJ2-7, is EAGVTQFPSHSVIEKGQTVTLRCDPISGHDNLYWYRRVMGKEIKFLLHFVKESKQDESGMPNNRFLAERTGGTYSTLKVQPAELEDSGVYFCASIKEIRQYFGPGTRLTVT.

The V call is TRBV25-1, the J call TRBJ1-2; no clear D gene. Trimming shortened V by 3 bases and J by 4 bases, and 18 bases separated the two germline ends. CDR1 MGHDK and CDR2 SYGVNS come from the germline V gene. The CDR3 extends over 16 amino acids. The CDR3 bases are TGTGCCAGCAGTGATCCTCAATCGGGCGGAGTCTATGGCTACACCTTC. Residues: CASSDPQSGGVYGYTF.

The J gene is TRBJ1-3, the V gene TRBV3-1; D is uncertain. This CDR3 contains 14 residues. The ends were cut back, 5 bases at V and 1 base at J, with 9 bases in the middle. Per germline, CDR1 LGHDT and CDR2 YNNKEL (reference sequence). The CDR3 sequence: CASSFRLSGNTIYF. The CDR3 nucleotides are TGTGCCAGCAGCTTCCGCTTGTCTGGAAACACCATATATTTT.

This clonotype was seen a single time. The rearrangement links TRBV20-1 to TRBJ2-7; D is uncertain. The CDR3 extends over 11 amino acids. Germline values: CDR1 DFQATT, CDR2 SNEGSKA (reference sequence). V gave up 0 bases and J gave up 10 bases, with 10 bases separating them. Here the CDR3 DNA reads TGCAGTGCTAGAGACTCGCCCCGACAGTACTTC. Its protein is CSARDSPRQYF.

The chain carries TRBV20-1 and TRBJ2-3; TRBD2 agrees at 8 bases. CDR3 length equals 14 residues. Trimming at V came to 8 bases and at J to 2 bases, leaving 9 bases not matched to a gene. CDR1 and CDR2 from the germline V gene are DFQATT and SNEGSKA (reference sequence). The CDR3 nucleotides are TGCAGTCCCTCCGGGGGGGGGCCCACAGATACGCAGTATTTT. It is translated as CSPSGGGPTDTQYF.

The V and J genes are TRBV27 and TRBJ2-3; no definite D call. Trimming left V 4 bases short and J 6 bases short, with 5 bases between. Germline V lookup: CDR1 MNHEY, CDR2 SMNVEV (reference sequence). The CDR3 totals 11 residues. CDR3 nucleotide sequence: TGTGCCAGCAGTTGGCGCGATACGCAGTATTTT. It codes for CASSWRDTQYF.

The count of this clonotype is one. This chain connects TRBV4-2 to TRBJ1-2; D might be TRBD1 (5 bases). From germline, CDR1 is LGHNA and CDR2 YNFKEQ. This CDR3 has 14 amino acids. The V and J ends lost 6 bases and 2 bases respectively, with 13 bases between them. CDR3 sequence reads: CASRLLRGNYGYTF. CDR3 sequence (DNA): TGTGCCAGCAGACTGCTTAGGGGAAACTATGGCTACACCTTC.

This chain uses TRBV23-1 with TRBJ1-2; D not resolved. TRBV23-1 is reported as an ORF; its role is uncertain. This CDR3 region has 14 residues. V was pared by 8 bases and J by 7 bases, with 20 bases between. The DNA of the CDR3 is TGCGCCAGCCGCCTGCGGGTAATCCGGCGTGGCTACACCTTC. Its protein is CASRLRVIRRGYTF.

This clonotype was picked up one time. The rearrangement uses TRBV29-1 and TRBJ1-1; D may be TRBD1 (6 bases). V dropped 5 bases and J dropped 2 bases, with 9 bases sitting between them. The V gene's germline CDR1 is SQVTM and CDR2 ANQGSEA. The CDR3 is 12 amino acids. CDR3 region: CSVTQGNTEAFF. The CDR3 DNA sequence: TGCAGCGTTACACAGGGTAACACTGAAGCTTTCTTT.

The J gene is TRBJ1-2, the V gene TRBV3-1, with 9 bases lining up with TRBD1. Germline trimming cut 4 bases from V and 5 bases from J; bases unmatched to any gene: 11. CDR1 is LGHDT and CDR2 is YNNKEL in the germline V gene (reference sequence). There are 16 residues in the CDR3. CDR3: CASSPMTSGTGYGYTF. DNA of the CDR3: TGTGCCAGCAGCCCCATGACATCAGGGACAGGGTATGGCTACACCTTC.

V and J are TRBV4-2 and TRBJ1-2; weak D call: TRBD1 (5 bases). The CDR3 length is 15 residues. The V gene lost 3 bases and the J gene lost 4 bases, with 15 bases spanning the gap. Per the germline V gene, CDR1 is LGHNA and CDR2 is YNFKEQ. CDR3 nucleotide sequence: TGTGCCAGCAGCCATCCCCCGGGACGATCCTATGGCTACACCTTC. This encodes CASSHPPGRSYGYTF.

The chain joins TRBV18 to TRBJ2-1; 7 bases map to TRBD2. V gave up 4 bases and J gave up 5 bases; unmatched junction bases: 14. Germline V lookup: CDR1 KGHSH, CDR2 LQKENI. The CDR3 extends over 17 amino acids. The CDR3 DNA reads TGTGCCAGCTCACGGGCGCTGCGGGAGACGGTCCACAATGAGCAGTTCTTC. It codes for CASSRALRETVHNEQFF.

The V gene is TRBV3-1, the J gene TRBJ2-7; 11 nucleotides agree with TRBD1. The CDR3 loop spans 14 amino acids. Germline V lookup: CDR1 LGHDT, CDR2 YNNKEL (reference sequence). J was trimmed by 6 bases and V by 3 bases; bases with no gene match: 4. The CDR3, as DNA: TGTGCCAGCAGCCAGTCCGGGACAGGGGGCGAGCAGTACTTC. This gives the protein CASSQSGTGGEQYF.

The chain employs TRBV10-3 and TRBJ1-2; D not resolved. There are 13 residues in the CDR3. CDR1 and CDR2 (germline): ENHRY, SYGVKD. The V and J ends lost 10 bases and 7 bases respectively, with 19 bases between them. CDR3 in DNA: TGTGCCAGCCTGGCCCGGCTCGAGGGTGGCTACACCTTC. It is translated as CASLARLEGGYTF.

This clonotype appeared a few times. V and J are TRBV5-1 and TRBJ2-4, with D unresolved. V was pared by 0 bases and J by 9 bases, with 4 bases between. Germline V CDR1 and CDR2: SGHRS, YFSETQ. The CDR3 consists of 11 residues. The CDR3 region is CASSLEGIQYF. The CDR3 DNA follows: TGCGCCAGCAGCTTGGAGGGCATTCAGTACTTC.

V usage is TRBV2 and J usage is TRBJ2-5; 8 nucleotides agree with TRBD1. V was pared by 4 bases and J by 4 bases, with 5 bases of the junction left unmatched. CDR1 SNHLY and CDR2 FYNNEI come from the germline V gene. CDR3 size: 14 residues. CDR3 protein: CASSGLDRVETQYF. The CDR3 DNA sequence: TGTGCCAGCAGTGGATTGGACAGGGTAGAGACCCAGTACTTC. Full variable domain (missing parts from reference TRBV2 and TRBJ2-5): EPEVTQTPSHQVTQMGQEVILRCVPISNHLYFYWYRQILGQKVEFLVSFYNNEISEKSEIFDDQFSVERPDGSNFTLKIRSTKLEDSAMYFCASSGLDRVETQYFGPGTRLLVL.